This T cell receptor (beta chain) was observed in a study of cytomegalovirus exposure and HLA in healthy donors. Germline V gene data show CDR1 as LNHDA and CDR2 as SQIVND (reference sequence). The V and J ends lost 4 bases and 1 base, in that order; junction bases with no gene match: 9. The CDR3 spans 18 residues. In this sample, this clone turned up once. Donors counted as nominally healthy when sampled, yet unrecorded immune exposures were likely. Both 60 Vbeta primers and 13 Jbeta primers went into the PCR. In the original analysis: Later work found tens of millions of unique TCR beta chains, with roughly 11 million shared. Here immunoSEQ multiplex PCR was the method, and the copy in TCRdb shows in-frame clones only, minus some. V and J calls and clone size are given by that table; D and trimming were obtained from the DNA. The data contain roughly 150,000 clones, 76% of them seen just once; the ten biggest clones take up 3.1%.

Sequencing was carried out using PBMCs. The V call is TRBV19, the J call TRBJ2-6; 8 bases line up with TRBD1. This sequence was found in a male donor in good health and CMV-seronegative. Written as DNA, the CDR3 is TGTGCCAGTAGTACGCTCAGGGGGCAGGTGTCTGGGGCCAACGTCCTGACTTTC. Its translation: CASSTLRGQVSGANVLTF.